This TCR beta chain was sequenced in a study of T cell responses to AZD1222 COVID-19 vaccine. V was cut by 0 bases and J by 7 bases, with 22 bases left in between. Germline-derived CDR1 and CDR2 are SGHDT and YYEEEE. The CDR3 runs 18 residues. The study, taken as a whole, reports: Baseline seropositivity occurred in only six AZD1222 recipients. Clonal diversity was possibly underestimated; the donors were predominantly white British and more often female. Along spike, vaccine-associated CD4 TCRs were found throughout, with dominance at 160-218 and 743-854. Repertoire sampling was restricted to post-peak T cell response timepoints.

This clone has only a few counts. As yet, its antigen is unknown. Assay used: immunoSEQ multiplex PCR; TCRdb lists only in-frame clones, some missing. The top ten clones hold more than 1.5% of a sample with 100,000 to 120,000 clones, roughly 90% of them seen once. The J gene is TRBJ1-4, the V gene TRBV5-6; a weak D match, TRBD1 (6 bases). Sequencing used peripheral blood, obtained on day 0 of AZD1222 vaccination. This receptor was identified in an adult in good health. CDR3 loop: CASSLVTGWGLPPEKLFF. CDR3 in DNA: TGTGCCAGCAGCTTGGTAACGGGTTGGGGGCTTCCCCCTGAAAAACTGTTTTTT.